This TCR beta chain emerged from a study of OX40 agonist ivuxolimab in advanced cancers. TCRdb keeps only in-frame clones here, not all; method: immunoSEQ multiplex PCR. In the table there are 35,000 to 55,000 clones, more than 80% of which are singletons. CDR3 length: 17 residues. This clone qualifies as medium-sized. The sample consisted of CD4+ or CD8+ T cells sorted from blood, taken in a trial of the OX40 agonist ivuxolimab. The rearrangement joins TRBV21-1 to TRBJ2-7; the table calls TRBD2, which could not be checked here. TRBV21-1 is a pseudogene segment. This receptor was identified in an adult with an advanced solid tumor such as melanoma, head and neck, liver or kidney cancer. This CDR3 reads CASSKPASGGAVYEQYF. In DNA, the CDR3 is TGTGCCAGCAGCAAACCCGCTAGCGGGGGGGCCGTCTACGAGCAGTACTTC.